The sequence of this T cell receptor (beta chain) was determined in a study of shared clonotypes between healthy human individuals. Looking at the study overall: Donors, aged 18 to 49, were two women and three men. Researchers assigned three CD4 naive, three CD4 memory, two CD8 naive and one CD8 memory plate to each donor. Study-wide points: Clonotypes that were shared across several donors made up roughly 5% of naive CD4 clonotypes.

In the case of this clone: Its antigen remains unidentified.

Looked up from germline, CDR1 is SEHNR and CDR2 is FQNEAQ (reference sequence). Trimming stripped 4 bases from V and 2 bases from J, with 10 bases between. CDR3 length equals 14 residues. Here immunoSEQ multiplex PCR was the method, and the copy in TCRdb shows in-frame clones only, minus some. This table holds fewer than 2.5 million clones, over 85% found once. Donors were Caucasian adults residing in Nashville, Tennessee, USA. The TCR sequence derives from a man aged 18-30 years in good health. Some clones in this sample may be carry-over from other donors' samples. Sequences were obtained from naive CD4+ T cells from PBMCs. Sample subset: CD45RA+ positively selected. This chain uses TRBV7-9 with TRBJ2-3, with D uncertain. The CDR3 spells CASSSTGYTDTQYF. The CDR3 nucleotides read TGTGCCAGCAGCTCCACGGGCTACACAGATACGCAGTATTTT.